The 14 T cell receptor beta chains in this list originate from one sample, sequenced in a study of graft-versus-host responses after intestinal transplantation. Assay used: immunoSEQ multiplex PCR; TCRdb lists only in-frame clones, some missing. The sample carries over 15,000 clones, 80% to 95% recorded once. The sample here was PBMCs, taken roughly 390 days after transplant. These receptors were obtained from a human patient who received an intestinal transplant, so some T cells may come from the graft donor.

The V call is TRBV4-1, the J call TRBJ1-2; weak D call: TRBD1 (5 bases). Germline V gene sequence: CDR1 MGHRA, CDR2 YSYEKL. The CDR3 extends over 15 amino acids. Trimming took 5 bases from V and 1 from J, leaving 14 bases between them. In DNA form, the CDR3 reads TGCGCCAGCAGCACTGGGACCGCTAATAACTATGGCTACACCTTC. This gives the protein CASSTGTANNYGYTF.

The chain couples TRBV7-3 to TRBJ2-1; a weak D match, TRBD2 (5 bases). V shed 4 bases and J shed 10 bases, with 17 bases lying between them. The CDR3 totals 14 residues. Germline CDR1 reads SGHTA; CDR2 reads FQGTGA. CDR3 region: CASSWGAPDSEQFF. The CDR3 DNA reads TGTGCCAGCAGCTGGGGAGCTCCGGATTCGGAGCAGTTCTTC.

The CDR3 here is CASSLVGGRSSYNEQFF. CDR3 sequence (DNA): TGTGCCAGCAGCTTAGTGGGCGGGCGGAGCTCCTACAATGAGCAGTTCTTC. The chain recombines TRBV7-2 with TRBJ2-1; tentatively, D is TRBD2 (5 bases). The V end was cut by 1 base, the J end by 0 bases, with 13 bases between. The CDR3 is made up of 17 amino acids. Germline loops: CDR1 SGHTA, CDR2 FQGNSA. Full variable domain (missing parts from reference TRBV7-2 and TRBJ2-1): GAGVSQSPSNKVTEKGKDVELRCDPISGHTALYWYRQSLGQGLEFLIYFQGNSAPDKSGLPSDRFSAERTGGSVSTLTIQRTQQEDSAVYLCASSLVGGRSSYNEQFFGPGTRLTVL.

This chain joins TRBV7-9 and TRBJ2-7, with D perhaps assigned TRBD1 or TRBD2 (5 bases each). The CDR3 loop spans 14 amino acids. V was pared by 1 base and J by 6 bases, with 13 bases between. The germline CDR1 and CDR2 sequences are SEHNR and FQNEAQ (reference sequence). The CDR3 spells CASSLGWGPLEQYF. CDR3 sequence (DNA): TGTGCCAGCAGCTTAGGATGGGGACCTCTCGAGCAGTACTTC. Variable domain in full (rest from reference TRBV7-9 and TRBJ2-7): DTGVSQNPRHKITKRGQNVTFRCDPISEHNRLYWYRQTLGQGPEFLTYFQNEAQLEKSRLLSDRFSAERPKGSFSTLEIQRTEQGDSAMYLCASSLGWGPLEQYFGPGTRLTVT.

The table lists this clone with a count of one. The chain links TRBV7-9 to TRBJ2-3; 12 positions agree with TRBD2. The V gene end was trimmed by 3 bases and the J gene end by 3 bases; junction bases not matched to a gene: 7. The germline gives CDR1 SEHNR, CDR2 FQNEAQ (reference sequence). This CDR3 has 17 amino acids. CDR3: CASSFPPTSGGTDTQYF. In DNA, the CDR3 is TGTGCCAGCAGCTTTCCCCCGACTAGCGGGGGAACAGATACGCAGTATTTT.

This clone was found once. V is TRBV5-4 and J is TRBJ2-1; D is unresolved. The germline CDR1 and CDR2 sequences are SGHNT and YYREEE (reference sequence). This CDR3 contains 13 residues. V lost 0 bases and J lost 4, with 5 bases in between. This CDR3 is CASSLGQYNEQFF. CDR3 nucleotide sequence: TGTGCCAGCAGCTTGGGACAATACAATGAGCAGTTCTTC.

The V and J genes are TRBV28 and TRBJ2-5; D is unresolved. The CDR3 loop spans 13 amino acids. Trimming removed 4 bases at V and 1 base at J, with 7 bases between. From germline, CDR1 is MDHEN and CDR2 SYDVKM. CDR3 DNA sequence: TGTGCCAGCAGTTCATGGGGCCAAGAGACCCAGTACTTC. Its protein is CASSSWGQETQYF.

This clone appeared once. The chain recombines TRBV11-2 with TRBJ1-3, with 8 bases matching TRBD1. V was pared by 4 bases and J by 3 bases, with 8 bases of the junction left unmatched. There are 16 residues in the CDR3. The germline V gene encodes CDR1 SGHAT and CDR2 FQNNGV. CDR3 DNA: TGTGCCAGCAGCTCTCCAGGGGGCGTTTTTGGAAACACCATATATTTT. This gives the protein CASSSPGGVFGNTIYF.

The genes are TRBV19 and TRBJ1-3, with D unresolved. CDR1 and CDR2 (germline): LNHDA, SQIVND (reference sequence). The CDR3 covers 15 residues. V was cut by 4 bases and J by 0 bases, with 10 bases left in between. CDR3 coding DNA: TGTGCCAGTAGTACAGGACGTCTCTCTGGAAACACCATATATTTT. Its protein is CASSTGRLSGNTIYF.

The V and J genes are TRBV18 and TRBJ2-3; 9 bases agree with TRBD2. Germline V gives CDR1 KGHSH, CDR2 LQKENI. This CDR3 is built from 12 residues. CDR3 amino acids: CCSGRRTDTQYF. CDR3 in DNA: TGTTGTAGCGGGAGAAGGACAGATACGCAGTATTTT.

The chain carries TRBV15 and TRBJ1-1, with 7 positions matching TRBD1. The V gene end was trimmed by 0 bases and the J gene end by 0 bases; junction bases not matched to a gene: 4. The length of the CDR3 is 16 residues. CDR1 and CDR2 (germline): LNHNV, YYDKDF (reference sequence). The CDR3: CATSREEGTVNTEAFF. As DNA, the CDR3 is TGTGCCACCAGCAGAGAGGAAGGGACAGTGAACACTGAAGCTTTCTTT.

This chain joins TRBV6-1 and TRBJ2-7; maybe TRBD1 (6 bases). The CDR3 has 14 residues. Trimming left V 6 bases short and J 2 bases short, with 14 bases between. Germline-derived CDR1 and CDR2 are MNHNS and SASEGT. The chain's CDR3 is CASRPVTGPYEQYF. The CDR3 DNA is TGTGCCAGCAGGCCGGTGACAGGTCCCTACGAGCAGTACTTC.

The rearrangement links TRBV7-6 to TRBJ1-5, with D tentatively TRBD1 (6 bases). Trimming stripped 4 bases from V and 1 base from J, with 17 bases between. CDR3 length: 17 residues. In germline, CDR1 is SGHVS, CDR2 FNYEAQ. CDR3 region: CASSSPVGGGSNQPQHF. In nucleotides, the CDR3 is TGTGCCAGCAGCTCACCTGTAGGGGGGGGGAGCAATCAGCCCCAGCATTTT.

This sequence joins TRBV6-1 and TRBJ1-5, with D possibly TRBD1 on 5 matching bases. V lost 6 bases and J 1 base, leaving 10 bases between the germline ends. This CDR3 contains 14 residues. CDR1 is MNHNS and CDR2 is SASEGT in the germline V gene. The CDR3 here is CASSRGQSNQPQHF. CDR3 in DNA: TGTGCCAGCAGCAGAGGACAAAGCAATCAGCCCCAGCATTTT.